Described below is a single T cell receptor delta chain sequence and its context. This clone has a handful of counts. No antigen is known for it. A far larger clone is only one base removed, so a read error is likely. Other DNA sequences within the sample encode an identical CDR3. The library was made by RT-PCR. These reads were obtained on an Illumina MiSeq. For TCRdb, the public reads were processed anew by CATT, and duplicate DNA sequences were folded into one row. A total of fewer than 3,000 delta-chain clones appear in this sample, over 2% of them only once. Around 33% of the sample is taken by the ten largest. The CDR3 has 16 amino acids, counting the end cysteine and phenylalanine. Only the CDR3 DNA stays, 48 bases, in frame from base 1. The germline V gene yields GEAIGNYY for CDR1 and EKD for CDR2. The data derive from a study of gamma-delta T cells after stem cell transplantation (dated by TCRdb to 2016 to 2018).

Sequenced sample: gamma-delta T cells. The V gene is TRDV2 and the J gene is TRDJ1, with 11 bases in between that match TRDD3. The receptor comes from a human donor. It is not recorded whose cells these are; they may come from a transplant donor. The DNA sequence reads TGTGCGTGTGACAGTGTGGGGGATACGAGGACCGATAAACTCATCTTT. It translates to CACDSVGDTRTDKLIF.